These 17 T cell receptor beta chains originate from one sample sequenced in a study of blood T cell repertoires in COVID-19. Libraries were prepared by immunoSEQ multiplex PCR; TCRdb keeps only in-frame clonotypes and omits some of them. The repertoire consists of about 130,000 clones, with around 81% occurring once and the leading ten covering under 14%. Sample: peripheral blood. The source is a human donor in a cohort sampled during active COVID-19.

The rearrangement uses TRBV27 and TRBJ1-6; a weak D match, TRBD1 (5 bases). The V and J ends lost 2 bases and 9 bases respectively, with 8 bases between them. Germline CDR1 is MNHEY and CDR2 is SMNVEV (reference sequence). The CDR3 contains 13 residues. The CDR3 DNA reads TGTGCCAGCAGTTTACGGGGGAGTTCACCCCTCCACTTT. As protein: CASSLRGSSPLHF.

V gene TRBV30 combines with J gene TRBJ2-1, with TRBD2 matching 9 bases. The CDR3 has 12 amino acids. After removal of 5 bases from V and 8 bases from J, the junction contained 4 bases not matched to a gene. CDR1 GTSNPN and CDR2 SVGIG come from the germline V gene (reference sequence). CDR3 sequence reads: CAWSGGGDEQFF. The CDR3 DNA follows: TGTGCCTGGTCGGGCGGGGGGGATGAGCAGTTCTTC.

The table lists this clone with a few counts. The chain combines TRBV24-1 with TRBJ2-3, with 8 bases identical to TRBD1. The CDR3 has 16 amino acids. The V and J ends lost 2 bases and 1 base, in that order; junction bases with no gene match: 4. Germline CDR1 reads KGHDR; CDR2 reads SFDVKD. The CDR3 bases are TGTGCCACCAGTGATTCCAGACAGGGGCGCACAGATACGCAGTATTTT. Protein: CATSDSRQGRTDTQYF.

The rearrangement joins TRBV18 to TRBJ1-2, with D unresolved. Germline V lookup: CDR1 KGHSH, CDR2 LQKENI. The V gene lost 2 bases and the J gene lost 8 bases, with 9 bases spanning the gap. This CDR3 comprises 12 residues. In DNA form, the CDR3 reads TGTGCCAGCTCACCAAGAGGGTACGGCTACACCTTC. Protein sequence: CASSPRGYGYTF.

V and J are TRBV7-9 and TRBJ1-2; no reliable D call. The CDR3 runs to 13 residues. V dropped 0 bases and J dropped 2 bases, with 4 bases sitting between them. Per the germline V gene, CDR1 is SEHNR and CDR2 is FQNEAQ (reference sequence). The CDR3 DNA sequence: TGTGCCAGCAGCTTAGCGAGAAACTATGGCTACACCTTC. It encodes CASSLARNYGYTF. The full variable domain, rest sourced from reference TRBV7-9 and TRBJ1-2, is DTGVSQNPRHKITKRGQNVTFRCDPISEHNRLYWYRQTLGQGPEFLTYFQNEAQLEKSRLLSDRFSAERPKGSFSTLEIQRTEQGDSAMYLCASSLARNYGYTFGSGTRLTVV.

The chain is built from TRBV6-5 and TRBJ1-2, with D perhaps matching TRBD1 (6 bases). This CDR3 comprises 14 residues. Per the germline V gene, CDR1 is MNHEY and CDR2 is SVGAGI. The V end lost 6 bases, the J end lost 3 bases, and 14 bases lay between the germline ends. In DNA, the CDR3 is TGTGCCAGCAGCCAAGGGGGTGTGGACTATGGCTACACCTTC. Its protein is CASSQGGVDYGYTF.

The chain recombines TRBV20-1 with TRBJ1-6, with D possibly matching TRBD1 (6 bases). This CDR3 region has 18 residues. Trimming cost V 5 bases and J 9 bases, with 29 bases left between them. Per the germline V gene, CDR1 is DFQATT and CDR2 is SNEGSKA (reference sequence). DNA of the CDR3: TGCAGTGCTTGTGCAGGGCAGGGGCTGTTGGGTTATGGTTCACCCCTCCACTTT. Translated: CSACAGQGLLGYGSPLHF.

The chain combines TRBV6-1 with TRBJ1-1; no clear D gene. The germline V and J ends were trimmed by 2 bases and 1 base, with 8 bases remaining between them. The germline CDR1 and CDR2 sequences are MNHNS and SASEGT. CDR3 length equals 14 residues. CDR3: CASSEWRGNTEAFF. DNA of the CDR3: TGTGCCAGCAGTGAATGGCGGGGGAACACTGAAGCTTTCTTT.

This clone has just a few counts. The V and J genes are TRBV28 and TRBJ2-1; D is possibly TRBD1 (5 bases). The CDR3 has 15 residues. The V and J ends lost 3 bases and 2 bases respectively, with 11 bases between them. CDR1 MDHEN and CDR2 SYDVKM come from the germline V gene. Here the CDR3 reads CASSLSGNPYNEQFF. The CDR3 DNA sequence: TGTGCCAGCAGTTTGTCAGGGAATCCCTACAATGAGCAGTTCTTC.

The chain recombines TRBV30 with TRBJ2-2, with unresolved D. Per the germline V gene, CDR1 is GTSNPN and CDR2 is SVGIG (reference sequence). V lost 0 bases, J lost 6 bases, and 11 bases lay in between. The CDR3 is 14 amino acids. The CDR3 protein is CAWSVLVESGELFF. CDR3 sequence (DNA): TGTGCCTGGAGTGTCCTCGTTGAGTCCGGGGAGCTGTTTTTT.

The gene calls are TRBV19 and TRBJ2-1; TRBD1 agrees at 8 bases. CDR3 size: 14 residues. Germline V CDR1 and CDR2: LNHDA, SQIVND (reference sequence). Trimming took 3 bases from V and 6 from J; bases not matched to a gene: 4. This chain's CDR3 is CASSMGTGPNEQFF. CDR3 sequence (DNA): TGTGCCAGTAGTATGGGGACAGGCCCCAATGAGCAGTTCTTC.

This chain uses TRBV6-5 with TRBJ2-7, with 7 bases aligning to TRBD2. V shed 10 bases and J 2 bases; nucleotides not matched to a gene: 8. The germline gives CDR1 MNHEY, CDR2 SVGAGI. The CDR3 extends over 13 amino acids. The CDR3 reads CATSLRGAYEQYF. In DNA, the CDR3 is TGTGCCACGTCTCTTCGGGGGGCCTACGAGCAGTACTTC.

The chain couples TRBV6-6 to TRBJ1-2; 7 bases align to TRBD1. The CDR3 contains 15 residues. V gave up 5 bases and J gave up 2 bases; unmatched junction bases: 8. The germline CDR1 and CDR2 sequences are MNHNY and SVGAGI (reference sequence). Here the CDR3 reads CASSRQGGRNYGYTF. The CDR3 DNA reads TGTGCCAGCAGTCGACAGGGCGGACGAAACTATGGCTACACCTTC.

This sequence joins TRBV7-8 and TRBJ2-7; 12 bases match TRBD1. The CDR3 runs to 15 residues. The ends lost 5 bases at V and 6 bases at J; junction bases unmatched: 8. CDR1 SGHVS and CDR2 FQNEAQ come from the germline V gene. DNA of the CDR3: TGTGCCAGCAGCCCCCCGGGGACAGGGGGCGCCGAGCAGTACTTC. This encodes CASSPPGTGGAEQYF.

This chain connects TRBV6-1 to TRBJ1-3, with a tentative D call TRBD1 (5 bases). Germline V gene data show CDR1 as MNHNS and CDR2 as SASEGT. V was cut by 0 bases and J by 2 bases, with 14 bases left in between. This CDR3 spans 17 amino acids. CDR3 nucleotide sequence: TGTGCCAGCAGTGAAGCTCTAGGGGCTGGCACTGGAAACACCATATATTTT. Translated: CASSEALGAGTGNTIYF.

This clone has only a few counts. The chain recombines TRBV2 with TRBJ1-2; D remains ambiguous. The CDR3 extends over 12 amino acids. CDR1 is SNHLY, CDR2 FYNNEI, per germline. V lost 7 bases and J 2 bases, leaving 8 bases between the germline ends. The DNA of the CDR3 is TGTGCCAGCAAGTGGCCCAACTATGGCTACACCTTC. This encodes CASKWPNYGYTF.

This CDR3 is CASSSQTGTGVATEAFF. CDR3 DNA: TGTGCCAGCAGCTCTCAAACCGGGACAGGGGTGGCCACTGAAGCTTTCTTT. The chain recombines TRBV7-6 with TRBJ1-1, with 10 bases matching TRBD1. Germline V lookup: CDR1 SGHVS, CDR2 FNYEAQ. CDR3 size: 17 residues. The V and J ends lost 4 bases and 4 bases, in that order; junction bases with no gene match: 12. Supplemented by reference TRBV7-6 and TRBJ1-1, the full variable domain reads GAGVSQSPRYKVTKRGQDVALRCDPISGHVSLYWYRQALGQGPEFLTYFNYEAQQDKSGLPNDRFSAERPEGSISTLTIQRTEQRDSAMYRCASSSQTGTGVATEAFFGQGTRLTVV.